The rows below give T cell receptor beta chains drawn from one sample of a study of T-cell memory formation after mild COVID-19. TCRdb redid the calling of the 5' RACE reads with MiXCR, one entry per CDR3 protein. The sample holds about 250,000 distinct CDR3 sequences, over 15% seen once. Sample: PBMCs or a T cell subset sorted from them (not recorded which). These receptors were taken from a man aged 18 to 35 who had mild COVID-19 (a few samples of this study predate the infection). Cell type and time point are not known. CDR3s include the opening cysteine and the closing phenylalanine or tryptophan. The D gene is left open where the match is weak. Expanded clones are given a class, and other clones once, few, many or no size at all.

CDR3aa,CDR3nt,d_gene,len,j_gene,v_gene,abundance
CASSLGAGETQYF,TGTGCCAGCAGCTTGGGGGCTGGGGAGACCCAGTACTTC,-,13,TRBJ2-5,TRBV7-2,many
CASSLGPRGYGVANEQFF,TGTGCCAGCAGCTTAGGCCCCAGGGGATACGGGGTTGCGAATGAGCAGTTCTTC,-,18,TRBJ2-1,TRBV7-9,-
CASSPAYISTDTQYF,TGTGCCAGCAGCCCAGCTTACATTAGCACAGATACGCAGTATTTT,-,15,TRBJ2-3,TRBV7-2,-
CASSWGSNQPQHF,TGTGCCAGCAGTTGGGGCAGCAATCAGCCCCAGCATTTT,-,13,TRBJ1-5,TRBV28,-
CASSYSGEQYF,TGTGCCAGCAGTTACTCGGGGGAGCAGTACTTC,-,11,TRBJ2-7,TRBV6-6,-
CASSLARRGTTGELFF,TGTGCCAGCAGCTTGGCTCGCAGGGGAACAACCGGGGAGCTGTTTTTT,-,16,TRBJ2-2,TRBV5-6,many
CASSLGVVGGNIQYF,TGTGCCAGCAGCTTAGGGGTCGTCGGGGGAAACATTCAGTACTTC,-,15,TRBJ2-4,TRBV7-2,-
CSAKRPGTFEAFF,TGCAGTGCTAAGCGCCCAGGCACTTTTGAAGCTTTCTTT,-,13,TRBJ1-1,TRBV20-1,-
CASSLGPRGGTEAFF,TGTGCCAGCAGCTTAGGACCCAGGGGGGGCACTGAAGCTTTCTTT,TRBD1,15,TRBJ1-1,TRBV13,-
CASSAASSYNEQFF,TGCGCCAGCAGTGCCGCTAGTTCCTACAATGAGCAGTTCTTC,-,14,TRBJ2-1,TRBV10-2,-
CASSPGGAFMNTEAFF,TGCGCCAGCAGCCCGGGTGGAGCCTTTATGAACACTGAAGCTTTCTTT,-,16,TRBJ1-1,TRBV5-1,-
CASTPGEGESPLHF,TGCGCCAGCACTCCAGGGGAGGGGGAGTCACCCCTCCACTTT,-,14,TRBJ1-6,TRBV5-1,-
CAISESRSGGNYNDETQYF,TGTGCCATCAGTGAGTCGAGGTCGGGGGGGAACTATAACGACGAGACCCAGTACTTC,TRBD2,19,TRBJ2-5,TRBV10-3,-
CASSFRGGANVLTF,TGTGCCAGCAGTTTCAGGGGTGGGGCCAACGTCCTGACTTTC,-,14,TRBJ2-6,TRBV6-2/TRBV6-3,-
CASSQRGSGSGELFF,TGCGCCAGCAGCCAGCGAGGTAGCGGGTCCGGGGAGCTGTTTTTT,TRBD2,15,TRBJ2-2,TRBV5-1,few
CASTLGGPPDTQYF,TGCGCCAGCACCCTGGGAGGTCCACCAGATACGCAGTATTTT,-,14,TRBJ2-3,TRBV5-1,few
CASSQGERRGELIQPQHF,TGTGCCAGCAGCCAAGGTGAAAGGAGGGGGGAGTTAATACAGCCCCAGCATTTT,-,18,TRBJ1-5,TRBV4-2,-
CSAKGADTQYF,TGCAGTGCTAAGGGTGCAGATACGCAGTATTTT,-,11,TRBJ2-3,TRBV20-1,few
CASSYFPPSQTESYEQYF,TGCGCCAGCAGCTATTTCCCACCCTCACAGACGGAATCCTACGAGCAGTACTTC,-,18,TRBJ2-7,TRBV5-1,many
CASSQGSIQYF,TGTGCCAGCAGCCAGGGCAGCATTCAGTACTTC,-,11,TRBJ2-4,TRBV4-2,few